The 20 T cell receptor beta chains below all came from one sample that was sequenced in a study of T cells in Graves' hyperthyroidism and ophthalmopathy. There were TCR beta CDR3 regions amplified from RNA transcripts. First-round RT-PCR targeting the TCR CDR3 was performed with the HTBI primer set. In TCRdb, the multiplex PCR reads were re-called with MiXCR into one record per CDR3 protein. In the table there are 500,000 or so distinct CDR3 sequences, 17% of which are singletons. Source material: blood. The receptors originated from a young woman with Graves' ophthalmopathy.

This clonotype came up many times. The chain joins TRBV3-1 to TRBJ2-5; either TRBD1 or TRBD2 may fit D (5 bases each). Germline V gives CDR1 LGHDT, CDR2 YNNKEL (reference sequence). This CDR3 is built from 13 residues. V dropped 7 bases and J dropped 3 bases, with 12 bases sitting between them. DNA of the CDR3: TGTGCCAGCAAACCGGGACGAGAAGAGACCCAGTACTTC. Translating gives CASKPGREETQYF.

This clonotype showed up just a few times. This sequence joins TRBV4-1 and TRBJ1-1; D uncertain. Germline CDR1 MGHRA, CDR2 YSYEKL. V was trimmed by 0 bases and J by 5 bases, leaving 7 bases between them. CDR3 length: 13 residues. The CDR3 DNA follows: TGCGCCAGCAGCCAAGAGGGCTTGACTGAAGCTTTCTTT. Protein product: CASSQEGLTEAFF.

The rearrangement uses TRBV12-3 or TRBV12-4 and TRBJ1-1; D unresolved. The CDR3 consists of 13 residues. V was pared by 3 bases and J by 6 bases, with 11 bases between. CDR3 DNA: TGTGCCAGCAGTTTTGGGCAGTACGCTGAAGCTTTCTTT. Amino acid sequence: CASSFGQYAEAFF.

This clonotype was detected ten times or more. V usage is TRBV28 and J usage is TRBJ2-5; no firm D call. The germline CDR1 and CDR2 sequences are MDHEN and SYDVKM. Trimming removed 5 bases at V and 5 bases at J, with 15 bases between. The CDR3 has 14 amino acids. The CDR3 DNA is TGTGCCAGCAGTGTGGGTAGGGTTGGCGAGACCCAGTACTTC. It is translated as CASSVGRVGETQYF.

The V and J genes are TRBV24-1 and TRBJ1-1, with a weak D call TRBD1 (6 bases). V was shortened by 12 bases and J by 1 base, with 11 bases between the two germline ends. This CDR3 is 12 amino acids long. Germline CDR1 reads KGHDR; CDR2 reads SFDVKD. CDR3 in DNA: TGTGCCCCTGTAGGGGGGAACACTGAAGCTTTCTTT. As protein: CAPVGGNTEAFF.

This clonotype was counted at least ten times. CDR3 sequence (DNA): TGTGCCAGCAGCTTAGGGACAGGGGTAGAAAAACTGTTTTTT. It translates to CASSLGTGVEKLFF. The rearrangement links TRBV11-2 to TRBJ1-4; 9 nucleotides agree with TRBD1. With 1 base clipped from V and 8 bases from J, the junction kept 2 bases outside the gene matches. The CDR3 is 14 residues long. From germline, CDR1 is SGHAT and CDR2 FQNNGV.

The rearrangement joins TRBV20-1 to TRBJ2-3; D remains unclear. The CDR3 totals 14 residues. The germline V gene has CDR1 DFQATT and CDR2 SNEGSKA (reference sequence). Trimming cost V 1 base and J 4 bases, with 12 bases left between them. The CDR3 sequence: CSARVRVPADTQYF. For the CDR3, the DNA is TGCAGTGCTAGAGTCCGGGTACCAGCAGATACGCAGTATTTT.

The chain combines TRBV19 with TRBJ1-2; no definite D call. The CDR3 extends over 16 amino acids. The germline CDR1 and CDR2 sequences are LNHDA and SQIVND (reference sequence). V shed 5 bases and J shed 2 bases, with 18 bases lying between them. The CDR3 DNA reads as TGTGCCAGTAGTCCCGAAGACACGCTTTTAAACTATGGCTACACCTTC. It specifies CASSPEDTLLNYGYTF.

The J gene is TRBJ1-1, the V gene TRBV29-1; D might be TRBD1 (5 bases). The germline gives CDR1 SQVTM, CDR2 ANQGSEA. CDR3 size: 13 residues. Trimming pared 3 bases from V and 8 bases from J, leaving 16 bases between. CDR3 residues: CSVDPRGDGEAFF. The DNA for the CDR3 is TGCAGCGTTGACCCCCGGGGGGACGGCGAAGCTTTCTTT.

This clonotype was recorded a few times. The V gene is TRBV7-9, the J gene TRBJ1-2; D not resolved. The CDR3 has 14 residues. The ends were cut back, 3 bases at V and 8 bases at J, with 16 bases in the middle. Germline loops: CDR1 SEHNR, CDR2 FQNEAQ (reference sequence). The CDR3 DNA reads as TGTGCCAGCAGCTTCGGTTATGCGATGATGGGCTACACCTTC. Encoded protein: CASSFGYAMMGYTF.

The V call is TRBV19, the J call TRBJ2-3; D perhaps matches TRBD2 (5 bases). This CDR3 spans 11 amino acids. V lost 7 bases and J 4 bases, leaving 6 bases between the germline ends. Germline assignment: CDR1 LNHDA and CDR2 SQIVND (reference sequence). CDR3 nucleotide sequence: TGTGCCAGTAAGAGGGCAGATACGCAGTATTTT. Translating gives CASKRADTQYF.

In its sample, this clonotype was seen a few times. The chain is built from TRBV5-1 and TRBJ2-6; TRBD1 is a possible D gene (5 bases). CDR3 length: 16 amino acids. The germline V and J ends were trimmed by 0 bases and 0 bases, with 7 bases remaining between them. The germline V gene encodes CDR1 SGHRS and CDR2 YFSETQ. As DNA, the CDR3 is TGCGCCAGCAGCTTGGAAACAGGCTCTGGGGCCAACGTCCTGACTTTC. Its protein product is CASSLETGSGANVLTF.

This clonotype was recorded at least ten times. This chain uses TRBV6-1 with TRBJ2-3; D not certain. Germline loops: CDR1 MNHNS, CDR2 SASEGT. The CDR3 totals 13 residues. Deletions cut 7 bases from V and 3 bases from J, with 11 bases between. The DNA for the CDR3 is TGTGCCAGCACCCCGGCAGAGACAGATACGCAGTATTTT. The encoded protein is CASTPAETDTQYF.

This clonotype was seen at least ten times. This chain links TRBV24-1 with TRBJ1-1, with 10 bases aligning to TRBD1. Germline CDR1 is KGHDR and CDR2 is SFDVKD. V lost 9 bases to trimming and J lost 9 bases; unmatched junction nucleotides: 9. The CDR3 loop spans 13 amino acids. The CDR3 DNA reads TGTGCCACCCGAGGCGGGACAGGGGAACAAGCTTTCTTT. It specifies CATRGGTGEQAFF.

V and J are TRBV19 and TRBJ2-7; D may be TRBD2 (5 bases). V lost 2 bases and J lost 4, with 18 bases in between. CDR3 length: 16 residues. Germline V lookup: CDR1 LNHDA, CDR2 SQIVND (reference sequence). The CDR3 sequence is CASSINTGLLVYEQYF. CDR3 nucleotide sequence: TGTGCCAGTAGTATAAACACCGGACTGCTAGTTTACGAGCAGTACTTC.

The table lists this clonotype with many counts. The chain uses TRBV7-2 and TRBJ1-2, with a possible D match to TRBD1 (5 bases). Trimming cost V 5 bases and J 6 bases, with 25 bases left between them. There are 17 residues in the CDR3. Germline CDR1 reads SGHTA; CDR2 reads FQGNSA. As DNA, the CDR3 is TGTGCCAGCAGCCAATACCAGGGAGGCAGGGTAGCGAATGGCTACACCTTC. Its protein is CASSQYQGGRVANGYTF.

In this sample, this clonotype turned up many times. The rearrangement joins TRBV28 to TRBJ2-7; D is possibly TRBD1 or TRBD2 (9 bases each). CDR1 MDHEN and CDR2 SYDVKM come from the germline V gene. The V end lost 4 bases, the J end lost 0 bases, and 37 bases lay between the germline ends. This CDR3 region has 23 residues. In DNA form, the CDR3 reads TGTGCCAGCAGTTCCCCGGACAGGGGCCCTCGCCGACTAGCGGACCCACTCTCCTACGAGCAGTACTTC. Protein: CASSSPDRGPRRLADPLSYEQYF. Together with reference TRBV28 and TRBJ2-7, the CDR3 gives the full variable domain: DVKVTQSSRYLVKRTGEKVFLECVQDMDHENMFWYRQDPGLGLRLIYFSYDVKMKEKGDIPEGYSVSREKKERFSLILESASTNQTSMYLCASSSPDRGPRRLADPLSYEQYFGPGTRLTVT.

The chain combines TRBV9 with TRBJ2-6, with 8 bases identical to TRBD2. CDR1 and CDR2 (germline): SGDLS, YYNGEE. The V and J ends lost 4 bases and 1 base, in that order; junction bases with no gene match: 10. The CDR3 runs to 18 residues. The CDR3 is CASSSPSGRSSGANVLTF. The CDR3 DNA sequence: TGTGCCAGCAGCTCCCCAAGCGGGAGAAGTTCTGGGGCCAACGTCCTGACTTTC.

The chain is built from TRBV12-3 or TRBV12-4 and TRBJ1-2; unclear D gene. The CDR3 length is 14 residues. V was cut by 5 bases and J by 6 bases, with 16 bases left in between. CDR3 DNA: TGTGCCAGCAGTGTACGTCATTTCGGGAATGGCTACACCTTC. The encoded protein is CASSVRHFGNGYTF.

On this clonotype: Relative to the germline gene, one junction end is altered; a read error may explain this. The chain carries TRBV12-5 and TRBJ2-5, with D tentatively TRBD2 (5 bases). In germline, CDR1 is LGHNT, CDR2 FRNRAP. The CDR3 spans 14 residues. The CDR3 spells CASGSGGSQVTQYF. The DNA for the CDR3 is TGTGCTAGTGGTTCTGGCGGGTCGCAAGTGACCCAGTACTTC.